Only one count was recorded for the clone carrying this TCR beta chain. Its matching antigen is unknown. The sample comes from a study of OX40 agonist ivuxolimab in advanced cancers. At the level of the study: Patients got intravenous ivuxolimab at 0.01 to 10 mg/kg every 2 weeks. General observations from the study: Average numbers of expanded clones were greater in CD8+ T cells than in CD4+. The study observed clonal expansion of CD4+ and CD8+ blood T cells by week 6 at 0.1 to 3.0 mg/kg.

Generated by immunoSEQ multiplex PCR, the TCRdb table keeps only in-frame clones and is missing some. This table holds approximately 54,000 clones, approximately 91% found once. The sample here was CD4+ or CD8+ T cells sorted from blood, taken in a trial of the OX40 agonist ivuxolimab. This clonotype originated in an adult with an advanced solid tumor such as melanoma, head and neck, liver or kidney cancer.

CDR3 region: CASSFPYNEQFF. The CDR3 nucleotides are TGTGCCAGCAGCTTCCCCTACAATGAGCAGTTCTTC. The chain uses TRBV7-9 and TRBJ2-1; D call uncertain. Trimming cost V 3 bases and J 2 bases, with 2 bases left between them. CDR3 length equals 12 residues. Germline CDR1 and CDR2: SEHNR and FQNEAQ (reference sequence). Complete variable domain (other parts from reference TRBV7-9 and TRBJ2-1): DTGVSQNPRHKITKRGQNVTFRCDPISEHNRLYWYRQTLGQGPEFLTYFQNEAQLEKSRLLSDRFSAERPKGSFSTLEIQRTEQGDSAMYLCASSFPYNEQFFGPGTRLTVL.